This T cell receptor beta chain appears in the sequencing data of a study of T cell repertoires in cytomegalovirus infection (dated by TCRdb to about 2019). With regard to the full study: Alongside well-studied HLA-B-restricted epitopes, the peptide stimulations were aimed at recently identified HLA-C-restricted CMV epitopes, whose presentation resists viral immunomodulation. The HLA type of each donor mattered for the analysis, because public TCR beta signatures pointed to carriage of CMV infection along with the matching HLA type. Results and caveats for the whole study, not just this receptor: The ex vivo response was dominated by HLA-C-restricted CMV-specific TCR beta clonotypes, which also provided the single most frequent clonotype in two of eight donors. Carriers of CMV infection plus the relevant HLA type were discriminated by the cumulative frequency of public TCR beta family members in the study cohort and in an independent roughly 370-donor cohort.

CDR1 and CDR2 are drawn from the germline V gene (reference sequence): MNHEY, SMNVEV. The CDR3 numbers 18 residues from cysteine through phenylalanine. The read is trimmed to its CDR3 DNA, 54 bases read in frame from base 1. Relative to germline, V is missing 5 bases and J is missing 0 bases, with 13 bases of the junction outside any gene match. About this clonotype: This receptor's antigen is unknown. No base quality values were provided; no much bigger clone lies one nucleotide off.

Sequenced using an Illumina HiSeq 1500. TCRdb ran its own pipeline on the public reads, namely fastp trimming at Q25 and MiXCR clone calling, and kept in-frame beta chains. All rows with the same CDR3 protein become a single entry with the most common DNA and genes. The sample includes under 300,000 distinct CDR3 sequences, with less than 25% observed a single time. Of the sample, roughly a fifth is held by the ten largest clones. The treatment or condition label here, explained by the study, means: in vitro stimulation with specific CMV peptide epitopes to enrich CMV-specific T cells. The sample in question was cultured PBMCs, obtained from culture after CMV antigen stimulation. The chain employs TRBV27 and TRBJ2-3, with 8 bases matching TRBD2. This clonotype originated in a human donor in good health (CMV status not recorded). Some clones in this sample may be carry-over from other donors' samples. The DNA sequence is given as TGTGCCAGCAGTCCTACTAGCGGAGTCCCGTCAAGCACAGATACGCAGTATTTT. The translation is CASSPTSGVPSSTDTQYF.